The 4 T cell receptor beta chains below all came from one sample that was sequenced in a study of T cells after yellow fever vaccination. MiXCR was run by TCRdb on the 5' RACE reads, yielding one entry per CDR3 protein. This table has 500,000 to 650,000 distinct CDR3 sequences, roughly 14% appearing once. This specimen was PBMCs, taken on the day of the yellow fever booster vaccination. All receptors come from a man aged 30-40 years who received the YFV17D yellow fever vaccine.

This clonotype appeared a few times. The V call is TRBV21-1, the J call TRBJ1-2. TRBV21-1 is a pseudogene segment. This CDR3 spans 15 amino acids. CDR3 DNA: TGTGCCAGCAGCATCCGGACGGGTTTTTGGTATGGCTACACCTTC. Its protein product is CASSIRTGFWYGYTF.

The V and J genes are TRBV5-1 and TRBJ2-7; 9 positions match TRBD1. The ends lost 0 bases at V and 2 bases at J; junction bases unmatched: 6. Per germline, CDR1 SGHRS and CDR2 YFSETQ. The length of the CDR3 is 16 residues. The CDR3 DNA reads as TGCGCCAGCAGCTTGGGCTTGACAGGGGGAACCTACGAGCAGTACTTC. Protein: CASSLGLTGGTYEQYF.

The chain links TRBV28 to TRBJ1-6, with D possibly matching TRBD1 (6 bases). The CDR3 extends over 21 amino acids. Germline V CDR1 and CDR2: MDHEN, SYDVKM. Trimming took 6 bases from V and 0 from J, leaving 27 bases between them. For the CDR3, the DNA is TGTGCCAGCAGCATAAAAGGGACACTAAATATTCGGAGCTCCTATAATTCACCCCTCCACTTT. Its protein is CASSIKGTLNIRSSYNSPLHF.

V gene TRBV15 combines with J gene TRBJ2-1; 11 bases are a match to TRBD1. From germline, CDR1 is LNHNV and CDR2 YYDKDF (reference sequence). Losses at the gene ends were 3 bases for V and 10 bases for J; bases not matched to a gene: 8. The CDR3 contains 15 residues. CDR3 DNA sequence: TGTGCCACCAGCAGTCAGGACAGGGGGCGCAGGGAGCAGTTCTTC. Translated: CATSSQDRGRREQFF.